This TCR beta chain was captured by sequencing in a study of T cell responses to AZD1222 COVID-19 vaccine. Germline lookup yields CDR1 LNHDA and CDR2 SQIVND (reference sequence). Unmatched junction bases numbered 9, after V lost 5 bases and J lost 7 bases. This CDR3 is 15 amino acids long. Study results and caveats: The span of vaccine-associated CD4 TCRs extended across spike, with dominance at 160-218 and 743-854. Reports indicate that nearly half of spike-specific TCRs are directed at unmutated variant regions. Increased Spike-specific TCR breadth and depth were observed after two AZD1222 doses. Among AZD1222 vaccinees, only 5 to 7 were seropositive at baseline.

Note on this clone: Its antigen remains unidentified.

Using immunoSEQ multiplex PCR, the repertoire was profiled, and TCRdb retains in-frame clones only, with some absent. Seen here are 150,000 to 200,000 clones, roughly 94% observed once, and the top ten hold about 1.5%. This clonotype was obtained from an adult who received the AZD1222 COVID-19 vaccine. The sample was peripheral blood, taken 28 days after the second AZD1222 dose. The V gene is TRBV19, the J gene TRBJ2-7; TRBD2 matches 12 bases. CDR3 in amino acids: CASSPQTSGSWEQYF. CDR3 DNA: TGTGCCAGTAGTCCGCAGACTAGCGGGAGCTGGGAGCAGTACTTC.